This T cell receptor (beta chain) was sequenced during a study of CD8+ T cells in alopecia areata. On this clone: Its antigen is not identified.

The authors extracted RNA and reverse transcribed it into cDNA as the sequencing template. Produced via immunoSEQ multiplex PCR; TCRdb's table is partial and in-frame only. The sample records 200,000 to 250,000 clones, around three fifths being singletons. Findings and limits, study-wide: Administration of tofacitinib significantly diminished scalp clonality and expanded CD8+ clones within the top 100. Sequences from scalp samples also cover resident alphabeta T cells of normal skin.

This sample's treatment: oral pan-JAK inhibitor, 5-10 mg twice daily. The sample in question was CD4+ T cells sorted from blood, obtained at week 4, from a patient treated with tofacitinib. This sequence was found in a human donor with alopecia areata.

The CDR3, as DNA: TGTGCCAGCAGCCCTTTCCAGATACCTACGCAGTATTTT. This gives the protein CASSPFQIPTQYF. The gene calls are TRBV11-3 and TRBJ2-3; D remains unclear. CDR1 and CDR2 (germline): SGHNT, YENEEA. The CDR3 is made up of 13 amino acids. Trimming left V 5 bases short and J 8 bases short, with 14 bases between.